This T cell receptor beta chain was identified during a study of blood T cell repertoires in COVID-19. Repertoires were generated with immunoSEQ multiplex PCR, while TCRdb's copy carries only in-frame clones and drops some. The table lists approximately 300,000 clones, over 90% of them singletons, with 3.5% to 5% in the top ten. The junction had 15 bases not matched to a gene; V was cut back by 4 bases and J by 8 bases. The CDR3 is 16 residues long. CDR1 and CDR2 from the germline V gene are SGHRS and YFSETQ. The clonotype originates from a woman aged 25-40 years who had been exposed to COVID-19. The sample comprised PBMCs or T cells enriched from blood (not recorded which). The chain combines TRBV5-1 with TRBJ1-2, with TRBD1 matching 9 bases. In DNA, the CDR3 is TGCGCCAGCAGCCTAGACTACAGGGGGCAATATGGAGGCTACACCTTC. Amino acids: CASSLDYRGQYGGYTF.